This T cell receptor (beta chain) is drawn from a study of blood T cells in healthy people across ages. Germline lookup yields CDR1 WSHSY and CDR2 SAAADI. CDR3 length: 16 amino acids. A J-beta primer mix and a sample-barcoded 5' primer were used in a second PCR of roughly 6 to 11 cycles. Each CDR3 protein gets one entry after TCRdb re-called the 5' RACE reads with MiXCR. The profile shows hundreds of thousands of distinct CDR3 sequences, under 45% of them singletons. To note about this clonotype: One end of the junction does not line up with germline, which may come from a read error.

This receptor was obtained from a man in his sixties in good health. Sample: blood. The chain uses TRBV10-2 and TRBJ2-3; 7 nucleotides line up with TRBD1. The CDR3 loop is CASGELAGGATDTQYF. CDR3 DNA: TGCGCCAGCGGTGAGCTAGCAGGGGGAGCGACAGATACGCAGTATTTT.